A single sample is the source of the 19 T cell receptor beta chains below, sequenced in a study of identical twins. One entry per CDR3 protein, called by TCRdb with MiXCR from the 5' RACE reads. This sample has just over 450,000 distinct CDR3 sequences, with 13% to 15% found just once. The sample was also reused in another study, on yellow fever vaccine responses in identical twins.

The sample consisted of CD4+ T cells sorted from blood. The receptors stem from a woman younger than 30 in good health.

The CDR3 loop reads CSARDDRGSTDTQYF. The CDR3 nucleotides are TGCAGTGCTAGAGATGACAGGGGCAGCACAGATACGCAGTATTTT. The chain couples TRBV20-1 to TRBJ2-3, with 8 positions matching TRBD1. This CDR3 contains 15 residues. Germline lookup yields CDR1 DFQATT and CDR2 SNEGSKA (reference sequence). V dropped 0 bases and J dropped 0; count of bases not matched to a gene: 2.

This chain joins TRBV9 and TRBJ2-2; 7 bases map to TRBD2. The CDR3 has 15 amino acids. V gave up 0 bases and J gave up 2 bases; unmatched junction bases: 1. Germline V gene data show CDR1 as SGDLS and CDR2 as YYNGEE. The chain's CDR3 is CASSVAAGNTGELFF. The CDR3 nucleotides read TGTGCCAGCAGCGTAGCAGCGGGAAACACCGGGGAGCTGTTTTTT.

This clonotype was seen more than once but under ten times. The V and J genes are TRBV5-4 and TRBJ2-7, with a weak D call TRBD1 (6 bases). In germline, CDR1 is SGHNT, CDR2 YYREEE (reference sequence). Trimming removed 3 bases from V and 1 base from J, with 17 bases in between. The CDR3 covers 16 residues. CDR3 coding DNA: TGTGCCAGCAGCTCCAACGTGCAGGGGCAGTCCTACGAGCAGTACTTC. It yields the protein CASSSNVQGQSYEQYF. Based on the CDR3 plus reference TRBV5-4 and TRBJ2-7, the full variable domain is ETGVTQSPTHLIKTRGQQVTLRCSSQSGHNTVSWYQQALGQGPQFIFQYYREEENGRGNFPPRFSGLQFPNYSSELNVNALELDDSALYLCASSSNVQGQSYEQYFGPGTRLTVT.

This clonotype was seen more than once but under ten times. V usage is TRBV24-1 and J usage is TRBJ2-1; TRBD2 matches 9 bases. The V segment lost 3 bases and the J segment 7 bases; nucleotides outside the gene matches: 9. The CDR3 spans 16 residues. From germline, CDR1 is KGHDR and CDR2 SFDVKD. The CDR3 DNA reads TGTGCCACCAGTGATCCTTTAGCGGGAGCGGAGAATGAGCAGTTCTTC. This translates into CATSDPLAGAENEQFF.

This clonotype was counted a few times. The chain uses TRBV10-3 and TRBJ2-1, with D tentatively TRBD2 (5 bases). Germline lookup yields CDR1 ENHRY and CDR2 SYGVKD. The CDR3 runs 14 residues. V was trimmed by 3 bases and J by 4 bases, leaving 10 bases between them. For the CDR3, the DNA is TGTGCCATCAGTGAACCTGGACTGTACAATGAGCAGTTCTTC. Protein product: CAISEPGLYNEQFF.

The J gene is TRBJ2-3, the V gene TRBV28; 10 bases line up with TRBD1. V lost 6 bases and J lost 4; bases outside the gene matches: 10. Germline V gene sequence: CDR1 MDHEN, CDR2 SYDVKM. This CDR3 contains 16 residues. The CDR3 sequence: CASSSTGTGASDTQYF. For the CDR3, the DNA is TGTGCCAGCAGCTCGACCGGGACAGGGGCTTCAGATACGCAGTATTTT. The entire variable domain, with the rest obtained from reference TRBV28 and TRBJ2-3, is as follows: DVKVTQSSRYLVKRTGEKVFLECVQDMDHENMFWYRQDPGLGLRLIYFSYDVKMKEKGDIPEGYSVSREKKERFSLILESASTNQTSMYLCASSSTGTGASDTQYFGPGTRLTVL.

The chain employs TRBV2 and TRBJ2-1; 11 bases are a match to TRBD1. The length of the CDR3 is 16 residues. CDR1 is SNHLY, CDR2 FYNNEI, per germline. V shed 6 bases and J 3 bases; nucleotides not matched to a gene: 7. The CDR3 region is CASSGGQGALYNEQFF. Here the CDR3 DNA reads TGTGCCAGCAGCGGTGGACAGGGGGCGCTCTACAATGAGCAGTTCTTC.

The V call is TRBV28, the J call TRBJ2-6, with D perhaps TRBD2 (6 bases). The germline V and J ends were trimmed by 5 bases and 2 bases, with 19 bases remaining between them. This CDR3 is built from 18 residues. From germline, CDR1 is MDHEN and CDR2 SYDVKM. CDR3: CASSPQPGRTAGANVLTF. The CDR3 nucleotides are TGTGCCAGCAGTCCACAACCAGGGAGGACGGCTGGGGCCAACGTCCTGACTTTC.

This clonotype has more than one count but fewer than ten. The chain links TRBV4-3 to TRBJ2-2; possibly TRBD2 for D (5 bases). Germline CDR1 is LGHNA and CDR2 is YSLEER. The V end was cut by 0 bases, the J end by 0 bases, with 11 bases between. The CDR3 spans 17 residues. CDR3 in amino acids: CASSQDLLASNTGELFF. As DNA, the CDR3 is TGCGCCAGCAGCCAAGATCTTTTAGCGTCGAACACCGGGGAGCTGTTTTTT.

Worth noting for this clonotype: A junction boundary mismatches the germline segment, possibly from a read error. The CDR3 nucleotides are TGTGCCAGCAGCATGAGACAGGTCTCCCACGAGCAGTACTTC. It encodes CASSMRQVSHEQYF. This chain links TRBV7-2 with TRBJ2-7, with D possibly TRBD1 on 6 matching bases. The CDR3 has 14 residues. Germline assignment: CDR1 SGHTA and CDR2 FQGNSA.

This clonotype was seen a handful of times. This chain links TRBV4-3 with TRBJ2-7; 7 nucleotides line up with TRBD1. Trimming removed 0 bases from V and 2 bases from J; junction bases left unmatched: 4. CDR3 length: 15 amino acids. Germline CDR1 reads LGHNA; CDR2 reads YSLEER. The CDR3 here is CASSQDGGQPYEQYF. Written as DNA, the CDR3 is TGCGCCAGCAGCCAAGATGGGGGACAGCCCTACGAGCAGTACTTC.

The chain recombines TRBV19 with TRBJ1-5; 7 nucleotides line up with TRBD1. This CDR3 has 15 amino acids. Unmatched junction bases numbered 9, after V lost 4 bases and J lost 6 bases. In germline, CDR1 is LNHDA, CDR2 SQIVND (reference sequence). The CDR3 DNA sequence: TGTGCCAGTAGTAAGCGGACAGGTTTTGGTCAGCCCCAGCATTTT. It encodes CASSKRTGFGQPQHF.

The genes are TRBV20-1 and TRBJ2-5; D uncertain. The CDR3 is 15 residues long. The V gene's germline CDR1 is DFQATT and CDR2 SNEGSKA (reference sequence). V was trimmed by 0 bases and J by 4 bases, leaving 15 bases between them. CDR3 residues: CSARDDGRVGETQYF. The CDR3 region has the DNA TGCAGTGCTAGAGATGATGGACGAGTAGGAGAGACCCAGTACTTC.

The CDR3 DNA sequence: TGTGCCAGCAGCTCCACGGGGACTAGCGGGGACTCCTACAATGAGCAGTTCTTC. Translated, it gives CASSSTGTSGDSYNEQFF. The chain employs TRBV11-2 and TRBJ2-1, with 13 nucleotides matching TRBD2. The CDR3 length is 18 residues. Germline loops: CDR1 SGHAT, CDR2 FQNNGV. The V and J ends lost 4 bases and 0 bases, in that order; junction bases with no gene match: 6.

The J gene is TRBJ1-5, the V gene TRBV6-2 or TRBV6-3; 9 bases map to TRBD1. CDR3 length: 16 residues. J lost 3 bases, V lost 2 bases, and 5 bases had no gene match. Germline assignment: CDR1 MNHEY and CDR2 SVGEGT. DNA for the CDR3: TGTGCCAGCAGTTACAGGACAGGGGAAACCAATCAGCCCCAGCATTTT. Amino acid sequence: CASSYRTGETNQPQHF.

The J gene is TRBJ1-1, the V gene TRBV7-9; possibly TRBD1 for D (5 bases). The germline V and J ends were trimmed by 5 bases and 5 bases, with 18 bases remaining between them. The CDR3 spans 15 residues. The germline V gene has CDR1 SEHNR and CDR2 FQNEAQ (reference sequence). CDR3 sequence reads: CASSPGDRTLTEAFF. The CDR3, as DNA: TGTGCCAGCAGCCCCGGGGACCGAACCCTGACTGAAGCTTTCTTT.

A few counts support this clonotype. The J gene is TRBJ2-2, the V gene TRBV3-1; D is uncertain. Germline V CDR1 and CDR2: LGHDT, YNNKEL (reference sequence). V lost 2 bases and J lost 1, with 11 bases in between. CDR3 length equals 16 residues. CDR3 sequence (DNA): TGTGCCAGCAGCCAAAGGCCAGGTGGGAACACCGGGGAGCTGTTTTTT. Encoded protein: CASSQRPGGNTGELFF.

This clonotype showed up many times. The genes are TRBV6-1 and TRBJ1-1; tentatively, D is TRBD1 (6 bases). The CDR3 extends over 14 amino acids. Per the germline V gene, CDR1 is MNHNS and CDR2 is SASEGT. The V end lost 6 bases, the J end lost 5 bases, and 16 bases lay between the germline ends. The CDR3 reads CASSRFQGMTEAFF. In DNA form, the CDR3 reads TGTGCCAGCAGCCGGTTTCAGGGGATGACTGAAGCTTTCTTT.

This clonotype was seen a few times. The chain has TRBV9 and TRBJ1-1; D possibly corresponds to TRBD1 (5 bases). V gave up 0 bases and J gave up 5 bases, with 11 bases separating them. In germline, CDR1 is SGDLS, CDR2 YYNGEE. The CDR3 has 14 amino acids. The CDR3 nucleotides read TGTGCCAGCAGCGTAGATCCCGGGGGTACTGAAGCTTTCTTT. Encoded protein: CASSVDPGGTEAFF.